The sequence of this TCR beta chain was determined in a study of T cell responses to AZD1222 COVID-19 vaccine. The method was immunoSEQ multiplex PCR; TCRdb's version includes in-frame clones alone and lacks a portion of them. The data contain about 120,000 clones, roughly 90% of them singletons. Trimming took 4 bases from V and 2 from J, leaving 13 bases between them. Per the germline V gene, CDR1 is MNHEY and CDR2 is SVGEGT. The CDR3 totals 15 residues. The chain recombines TRBV6-2 or TRBV6-3 with TRBJ2-3, with D perhaps matching TRBD1 or TRBD2 (7 bases each). The source was peripheral blood, collected on day 0 of AZD1222 vaccination. This clonotype was obtained from an adult in good health. The CDR3: CASSSRGGLTDTQYF. The CDR3 DNA follows: TGTGCCAGCAGTTCCAGGGGGGGCCTCACAGATACGCAGTATTTT.